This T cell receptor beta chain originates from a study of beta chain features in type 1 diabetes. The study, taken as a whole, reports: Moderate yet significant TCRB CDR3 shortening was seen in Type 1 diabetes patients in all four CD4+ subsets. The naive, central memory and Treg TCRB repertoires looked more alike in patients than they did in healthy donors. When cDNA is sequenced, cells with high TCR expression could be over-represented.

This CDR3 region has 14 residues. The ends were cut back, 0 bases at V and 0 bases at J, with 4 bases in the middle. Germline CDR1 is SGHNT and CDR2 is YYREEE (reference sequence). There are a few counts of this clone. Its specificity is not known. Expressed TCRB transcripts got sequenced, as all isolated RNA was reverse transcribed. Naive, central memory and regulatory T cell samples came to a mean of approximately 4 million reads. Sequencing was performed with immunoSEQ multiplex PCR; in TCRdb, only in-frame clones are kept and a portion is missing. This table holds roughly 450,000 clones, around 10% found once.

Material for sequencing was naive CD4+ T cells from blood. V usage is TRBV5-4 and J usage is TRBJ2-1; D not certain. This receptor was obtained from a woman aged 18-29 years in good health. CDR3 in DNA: TGTGCCAGCAGCTTGGATGACTCCTACAATGAGCAGTTCTTC. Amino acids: CASSLDDSYNEQFF.